This T cell receptor (beta chain) comes out of a study of blood T cell repertoires in COVID-19. CDR1 and CDR2 from the germline V gene are SNHLY and FYNNEI. This CDR3 region has 16 residues. V shed 7 bases and J 2 bases; nucleotides not matched to a gene: 9. Participants spanned ages about 18 to 89 years and resided in about two dozen US areas. Cohort 3 recovery required two negative PCRs, clearance, or symptom resolution. The repertoire was sequenced with immunoSEQ multiplex PCR; TCRdb's copy has only in-frame clones and lacks some. Seen here are 150,000 to 200,000 clones, approximately 85% observed once, and the top ten hold roughly 9%.

The sample was PBMCs or T cells enriched from blood (not recorded which). The chain recombines TRBV2 with TRBJ2-7; 12 nucleotides align to TRBD2. This sequence was found in a woman under 30 who had recovered from COVID-19. The CDR3 DNA reads TGTGCCAGCAAGAAACGGACTAGCGGGACCCCCTACGAGCAGTACTTC. Its translation: CASKKRTSGTPYEQYF.